Below, 20 T cell receptor beta chains from the same sample are listed, as sequenced in a study of blood T cells in healthy people across ages. A J-beta primer mix and a sample-barcoded 5' primer were used in a second PCR of roughly 6 to 11 cycles. Via MiXCR, TCRdb re-called the 5' RACE reads, giving one row per CDR3 protein. The table lists 580,000 or so distinct CDR3 sequences, around half of them singletons. What was sequenced was blood. These receptors originate from an older man in good health.

The V and J genes are TRBV7-8 and TRBJ1-4; tentatively, D is TRBD1 (6 bases). Germline assignment: CDR1 SGHVS and CDR2 FQNEAQ. V was cut by 5 bases and J by 3 bases, with 13 bases left in between. The CDR3 has 15 amino acids. The CDR3 here is CASSQRRGANEKLFF. CDR3 coding DNA: TGTGCCAGCAGCCAGAGAAGGGGGGCTAATGAAAAACTGTTTTTT.

On this clonotype itself: One end of the junction is discordant with germline, which a read error may explain. This chain connects TRBV6-6 to TRBJ1-1; TRBD1 is a possible D gene (6 bases). The CDR3 length is 12 residues. CDR1 is MNHNY and CDR2 is SVGAGI in the germline V gene (reference sequence). This CDR3 is CASKGVNIEAFF. CDR3 sequence (DNA): TGTGCCAGCAAGGGGGTGAACATTGAAGCTTTCTTT.

This chain connects TRBV7-2 to TRBJ2-3, with D possibly matching TRBD1 (5 bases). The CDR3 has 15 amino acids. The germline V and J ends were trimmed by 2 bases and 2 bases, with 11 bases remaining between them. Germline V gene data show CDR1 as SGHTA and CDR2 as FQGNSA. The CDR3: CASSLQGLVTDTQYF. Written as DNA, the CDR3 is TGTGCCAGCAGCTTACAGGGTTTGGTCACAGATACGCAGTATTTT.

Here the CDR3 DNA reads TGCGCCAGCAGCCAAGACACTAGCGGGAGCGAGACCCAGTACTTC. Translated: CASSQDTSGSETQYF. The gene calls are TRBV4-3 and TRBJ2-5, with 11 bases fitting TRBD2. Trimming took 0 bases from V and 5 from J; bases not matched to a gene: 2. The germline CDR1 and CDR2 sequences are LGHNA and YSLEER. This CDR3 spans 15 amino acids.

This clonotype was seen a single time. The chain is built from TRBV7-2 and TRBJ2-1, with D unclear. Looked up from germline, CDR1 is SGHTA and CDR2 is FQGNSA. V was clipped by 5 bases and J by 8 bases, with 19 bases between them. The CDR3 is 15 amino acids. CDR3 nucleotides: TGTGCCAGCAGCGAAAGGACGGGCGTGAGCTATGAGCAGTTCTTC. Translated: CASSERTGVSYEQFF.

This clonotype showed up just once. This chain links TRBV5-1 with TRBJ1-1; 8 bases match TRBD1. This CDR3 is 14 amino acids long. From germline, CDR1 is SGHRS and CDR2 YFSETQ. Unmatched junction bases numbered 4, after V lost 0 bases and J lost 6 bases. The CDR3 nucleotides are TGCGCCAGCAGCTTGGACAGGGGGAGGGCTGAAGCTTTCTTT. Its translation is CASSLDRGRAEAFF.

The chain couples TRBV20-1 to TRBJ2-3; D is ambiguous. Trimming shortened V by 3 bases and J by 10 bases, and 11 bases separated the two germline ends. Looked up from germline, CDR1 is DFQATT and CDR2 is SNEGSKA (reference sequence). CDR3 length: 11 residues. CDR3 protein: CSASEDLAQYF. CDR3 sequence (DNA): TGCAGTGCTAGCGAGGATCTTGCGCAGTATTTT.

This chain connects TRBV4-3 to TRBJ2-1, with 7 bases fitting TRBD1. CDR1 is LGHNA and CDR2 is YSLEER in the germline V gene. The CDR3 length is 13 residues. V lost 8 bases and J lost 5; bases outside the gene matches: 6. The CDR3 here is CASAKGQNNEQFF. The DNA of the CDR3 is TGCGCCAGCGCAAAGGGACAGAACAATGAGCAGTTCTTC.

As for this clonotype: A much larger clone lies a single base off, so this may be a read error. The V gene is TRBV29-1, the J gene TRBJ2-4, with 7 bases fitting TRBD1. The CDR3 consists of 13 residues. V was clipped by 7 bases and J by 4 bases; unmatched bases: 7. The germline V gene encodes CDR1 SQVTM and CDR2 ANQGSEA. The CDR3 DNA is TGCAGCGGTTCTGGACAGGTGAAAAACATTCAGTACTTC. It translates to CSGSGQVKNIQYF.

This clonotype was recorded a few times. This chain uses TRBV24-1 with TRBJ2-1; TRBD2 is a possible D gene (6 bases). Germline CDR1 and CDR2: KGHDR and SFDVKD. This CDR3 is 15 amino acids long. V shed 6 bases and J shed 6 bases, with 17 bases lying between them. In DNA, the CDR3 is TGTGCCACCAGTCGAGCGGGCAGACGGGGCAATGAGCAGTTCTTC. Its protein product is CATSRAGRRGNEQFF.

This chain uses TRBV5-6 with TRBJ1-6, with TRBD1 matching over 8 bases. Losses at the gene ends were 0 bases for V and 10 bases for J; bases not matched to a gene: 6. The CDR3 runs 15 residues. CDR1 is SGHDT, CDR2 YYEEEE, per germline. CDR3 coding DNA: TGTGCCAGCAGCTTGGCCACAGGGGGGCGGTCACCCCTCCACTTT. Encoded protein: CASSLATGGRSPLHF.

Here the CDR3 DNA reads TGCAGCGGCGCGACTAGCGGGGCAGTAGATACGCAGTATTTT. Protein sequence: CSGATSGAVDTQYF. The chain joins TRBV29-1 to TRBJ2-3, with 11 bases that match TRBD2. V was pared by 7 bases and J by 5 bases, with 8 bases of the junction left unmatched. The CDR3 contains 14 residues. The germline V gene encodes CDR1 SQVTM and CDR2 ANQGSEA.

This clonotype came up once. The chain uses TRBV20-1 and TRBJ2-1, with 7 bases lining up with TRBD2. The CDR3 totals 16 residues. The trim removed 2 bases at V and 2 bases at J, leaving 9 bases unmatched. CDR1 is DFQATT, CDR2 SNEGSKA, per germline (reference sequence). CDR3 coding DNA: TGCAGTGCTAGATCTCGACTAGCCCACACCTACAATGAGCAGTTCTTC. This encodes CSARSRLAHTYNEQFF.

The rearrangement uses TRBV6-5 and TRBJ2-1, with 10 nucleotides matching TRBD2. The CDR3 is made up of 17 amino acids. V was clipped by 2 bases and J by 12 bases; unmatched bases: 16. Germline assignment: CDR1 MNHEY and CDR2 SVGAGI. Here the CDR3 reads CASSYGSSGSSADTQFF. DNA for the CDR3: TGTGCCAGCAGTTACGGATCTAGCGGGAGTAGTGCAGATACGCAGTTCTTC.

This clonotype was found a few times. The V gene is TRBV6-5, the J gene TRBJ2-6; D remains unclear. Germline values: CDR1 MNHEY, CDR2 SVGAGI. The CDR3 is 15 residues long. The V and J ends lost 6 bases and 1 base respectively, with 10 bases between them. This chain's CDR3 is CASSHVRSGANVLTF. CDR3 nucleotide sequence: TGTGCCAGCAGCCACGTACGGTCTGGGGCCAACGTCCTGACTTTC.

This chain joins TRBV7-2 and TRBJ1-2, with 12 bases lining up with TRBD1. The ends lost 5 bases at V and 3 bases at J; junction bases unmatched: 7. CDR3 length: 16 residues. Germline V gives CDR1 SGHTA, CDR2 FQGNSA. CDR3 bases: TGTGCCAGCAGCCAGAGGGACAGGGGGCCCGACTATGGCTACACCTTC. Translated: CASSQRDRGPDYGYTF.

V gene TRBV5-1 combines with J gene TRBJ2-7, with TRBD1 identical over 9 bases. In germline, CDR1 is SGHRS, CDR2 YFSETQ. The CDR3 sequence is 16 residues long. V lost 3 bases and J lost 7; bases outside the gene matches: 14. The CDR3 is CASSSGRTGATVEQYF. The DNA of the CDR3 is TGCGCCAGCAGCTCCGGACGGACAGGGGCTACAGTGGAGCAGTACTTC.

Only a few counts were recorded for this clonotype. The rearrangement joins TRBV20-1 to TRBJ2-1; weak D call: TRBD2 (6 bases). The germline CDR1 and CDR2 sequences are DFQATT and SNEGSKA (reference sequence). V lost 0 bases, J lost 4 bases, and 13 bases lay in between. The CDR3 extends over 15 amino acids. The CDR3 DNA reads as TGCAGTGCTAGAGATTTACGGGAGTCTTACAATGAGCAGTTCTTC. Translating gives CSARDLRESYNEQFF.

This clonotype was counted a few times. The chain recombines TRBV20-1 with TRBJ1-2; no reliable D call. Germline lookup yields CDR1 DFQATT and CDR2 SNEGSKA (reference sequence). V lost 5 bases and J lost 7, with 14 bases in between. The CDR3 is 12 amino acids. CDR3 residues: CSAPRSVSGYTF. In DNA, the CDR3 is TGCAGTGCTCCCCGGTCGGTTAGTGGCTACACCTTC.

This clonotype was detected only a few times. The rearrangement joins TRBV9 to TRBJ2-1; 9 bases match TRBD1. This CDR3 has 15 residues. With V trimmed by 2 bases and J by 8 bases, 8 bases remained unmatched. Germline loops: CDR1 SGDLS, CDR2 YYNGEE. DNA for the CDR3: TGTGCCAGCAGCGTTAGCCCTACAGGGGGCGATGAGCAGTTCTTC. Amino acid sequence: CASSVSPTGGDEQFF.